The 29 T cell receptor beta chains reported below all come from one sample, sequenced in a study of T cell responses to AZD1222 COVID-19 vaccine. Some clones are missing from TCRdb's copy, which holds only in-frame ones; the method was immunoSEQ multiplex PCR. The sample holds approximately 90,000 clones, approximately 94% seen once. The sample was peripheral blood, taken on day 0 of AZD1222 vaccination. The receptors shown here come from an adult in good health.

The CDR3 DNA follows: TGTGCCAGCAGCTTAGGCAGGGCCGAGCCCCAGCATTTT. Its protein product is CASSLGRAEPQHF. The chain couples TRBV7-2 to TRBJ1-5, with a tentative D call TRBD1 (5 bases). Germline V CDR1 and CDR2: SGHTA, FQGNSA. This CDR3 has 13 amino acids. V shed 1 base and J shed 8 bases, with 9 bases lying between them.

For the CDR3, the DNA is TGTGCCAGCAGTGTAGGCGAGCAGTACTTC. Residues: CASSVGEQYF. The rearrangement links TRBV2 to TRBJ2-7; D not resolved. The germline CDR1 and CDR2 sequences are SNHLY and FYNNEI. The CDR3 has 10 amino acids. Between the trimmed V and J ends, which lost 4 bases and 6 bases, there was a span of 4 bases.

V gene TRBV5-8 combines with J gene TRBJ1-3; D uncertain. The CDR3 length is 17 residues. The V end lost 4 bases, the J end lost 3 bases, and 20 bases lay between the germline ends. Germline CDR1 is SGHTS and CDR2 is YDEGEE. The CDR3 is CASSPHAWEAFGNTIYF. CDR3 DNA sequence: TGTGCCAGCAGCCCCCATGCTTGGGAAGCTTTTGGAAACACCATATATTTT. Full variable domain (missing parts from reference TRBV5-8 and TRBJ1-3): EAGVTQSPTHLIKTRGQQATLRCSPISGHTSVYWYQQALGLGLQFLLWYDEGEERNRGNFPPRFSGRQFPNYSSELNVNALELEDSALYLCASSPHAWEAFGNTIYFGEGSWLTVV.

The chain joins TRBV7-3 to TRBJ1-1; possibly TRBD1 for D (6 bases). Germline V gene data show CDR1 as SGHTA and CDR2 as FQGTGA. This CDR3 has 13 residues. V was trimmed by 5 bases and J by 1 base, leaving 8 bases between them. CDR3: CASSQQGNTEAFF. CDR3 sequence (DNA): TGTGCCAGCAGCCAACAGGGGAACACTGAAGCTTTCTTT.

The chain links TRBV28 to TRBJ1-2, with D perhaps matching TRBD1 (5 bases). V was pared by 6 bases and J by 3 bases, with 23 bases between. This CDR3 comprises 17 residues. Germline CDR1 and CDR2: MDHEN and SYDVKM. CDR3 in DNA: TGTGCCAGCAGCTCCCCTAGGGACCGGGGATCCCACTATGGCTACACCTTC. Residues: CASSSPRDRGSHYGYTF.

The gene calls are TRBV5-4 and TRBJ2-3; 10 positions agree with TRBD1. Germline V lookup: CDR1 SGHNT, CDR2 YYREEE (reference sequence). V lost 4 bases to trimming and J lost 5 bases; unmatched junction nucleotides: 4. This CDR3 spans 14 amino acids. CDR3 coding DNA: TGTGCCAGCAGCCCGGACAGGGGGGAAGATACGCAGTATTTT. Its translation: CASSPDRGEDTQYF. Drawing the rest from reference TRBV5-4 and TRBJ2-3, the complete variable domain is ETGVTQSPTHLIKTRGQQVTLRCSSQSGHNTVSWYQQALGQGPQFIFQYYREEENGRGNFPPRFSGLQFPNYSSELNVNALELDDSALYLCASSPDRGEDTQYFGPGTRLTVL.

This clone was detected only once. The chain employs TRBV28 and TRBJ1-3; D may be TRBD1 (6 bases). This CDR3 has 14 amino acids. Trimming removed 6 bases from V and 5 bases from J, with 14 bases in between. CDR1 and CDR2 from the germline V gene are MDHEN and SYDVKM. The CDR3 bases are TGTGCCAGCAGGGAACAGGGTAATCGAAACACCATATATTTT. Amino acids: CASREQGNRNTIYF.

The J gene is TRBJ1-4, the V gene TRBV24-1; 7 positions agree with TRBD1. Germline lookup yields CDR1 KGHDR and CDR2 SFDVKD. The CDR3 extends over 17 amino acids. V trimming: 0 bases; J trimming: 0 bases; junction bases outside the gene matches: 3. The CDR3 DNA sequence: TGTGCCACCAGTGATTTGGGGGACAGTGCAACTAATGAAAAACTGTTTTTT. Its translation: CATSDLGDSATNEKLFF.

This clone was counted a single time. The gene calls are TRBV19 and TRBJ1-5; D ambiguous. Per the germline V gene, CDR1 is LNHDA and CDR2 is SQIVND (reference sequence). The CDR3 is made up of 12 amino acids. The V and J ends lost 3 bases and 4 bases respectively, with 4 bases between them. The CDR3 loop reads CASSIPNQPQHF. CDR3 coding DNA: TGTGCCAGTAGTATCCCGAATCAGCCCCAGCATTTT. Combining the CDR3 with reference TRBV19 and TRBJ1-5 gives the whole variable domain DGGITQSPKYLFRKEGQNVTLSCEQNLNHDAMYWYRQDPGQGLRLIYYSQIVNDFQKGDIAEGYSVSREKKESFPLTVTSAQKNPTAFYLCASSIPNQPQHFGDGTRLSIL.

The chain uses TRBV29-1 and TRBJ1-2; tentatively, D is TRBD1 (5 bases). CDR3 length: 14 amino acids. The germline gives CDR1 SQVTM, CDR2 ANQGSEA. The germline V and J ends were trimmed by 4 bases and 4 bases, with 16 bases remaining between them. CDR3 sequence (DNA): TGCAGCGTTGGGGACCTAGGGGCGAGCTATGGCTACACCTTC. It translates to CSVGDLGASYGYTF.

Remarks on this clone: One end of the junction is discordant with germline, which a read error may explain. J is TRBJ2-2 and V is TRBV10-3; tentatively, D is TRBD1 (6 bases). The germline V gene encodes CDR1 ENHRY and CDR2 SYGVKD. CDR3 size: 17 residues. The chain's CDR3 is CAISESYQGTNTGELFF. In DNA, the CDR3 is TGTGCCATCAGTGAGTCGTATCAGGGGACGAATACCGGGGAGCTGTTTTTT.

The gene calls are TRBV19 and TRBJ1-1, with D unresolved. V lost 10 bases and J lost 3, with 15 bases in between. In germline, CDR1 is LNHDA, CDR2 SQIVND (reference sequence). The length of the CDR3 is 13 residues. CDR3 nucleotide sequence: TGTGCCACCCGGCCGATTTTCGACACTGAAGCTTTCTTT. Translated, it gives CATRPIFDTEAFF. Full variable domain (remainder filled in from reference TRBV19 and TRBJ1-1): DGGITQSPKYLFRKEGQNVTLSCEQNLNHDAMYWYRQDPGQGLRLIYYSQIVNDFQKGDIAEGYSVSREKKESFPLTVTSAQKNPTAFYLCATRPIFDTEAFFGQGTRLTVV.

The chain has TRBV4-1 and TRBJ1-3; 9 bases fit TRBD1. Per germline, CDR1 MGHRA and CDR2 YSYEKL. This CDR3 has 18 residues. The trim removed 3 bases at V and 5 bases at J, leaving 14 bases unmatched. CDR3 sequence (DNA): TGCGCCAGCAGCCAGGCACCTACGGGACAGGGCATAAGAAACACCATATATTTT. As protein: CASSQAPTGQGIRNTIYF.

The chain joins TRBV6-6 to TRBJ1-2, with 7 bases lining up with TRBD1. In germline, CDR1 is MNHNY, CDR2 SVGAGI (reference sequence). The V and J ends lost 4 bases and 3 bases, in that order; junction bases with no gene match: 2. The CDR3 is 13 amino acids. Written as DNA, the CDR3 is TGTGCCAGCAGTTTGCAGGGGGACTATGGCTACACCTTC. Translating gives CASSLQGDYGYTF.

This clone turned up a few times. The V call is TRBV14, the J call TRBJ2-7; the D gene is possibly TRBD2 (6 bases). This CDR3 comprises 16 residues. The germline V and J ends were trimmed by 0 bases and 7 bases, with 19 bases remaining between them. Germline V gene sequence: CDR1 SGHDN, CDR2 FVKESK. CDR3 amino acids: CASSQDEPFLRGEQYF. In DNA form, the CDR3 reads TGTGCCAGCAGCCAAGATGAACCTTTCCTGCGGGGAGAGCAGTACTTC. Combining the CDR3 with reference TRBV14 and TRBJ2-7 gives the whole variable domain EAGVTQFPSHSVIEKGQTVTLRCDPISGHDNLYWYRRVMGKEIKFLLHFVKESKQDESGMPNNRFLAERTGGTYSTLKVQPAELEDSGVYFCASSQDEPFLRGEQYFGPGTRLTVT.

This rearrangement joins TRBV24-1 to TRBJ2-1; TRBD1 matches at 9 bases. Germline CDR1 and CDR2: KGHDR and SFDVKD. The CDR3 runs 17 residues. V was clipped by 4 bases and J by 8 bases; unmatched bases: 14. CDR3 sequence (DNA): TGTGCCACCAGTGACCCCAGGGGGACAGGGAAGGACGATGAGCAGTTCTTC. It is translated as CATSDPRGTGKDDEQFF.

This clone showed up just once. The chain joins TRBV18 to TRBJ2-7, with 7 nucleotides matching TRBD2. V was pared by 2 bases and J by 12 bases, with 13 bases of the junction left unmatched. This CDR3 region has 14 residues. Germline V lookup: CDR1 KGHSH, CDR2 LQKENI. CDR3 in amino acids: CASSPEGLADTAYF. As DNA, the CDR3 is TGTGCCAGCTCACCAGAGGGCCTAGCGGACACCGCGTACTTC.

The chain uses TRBV29-1 and TRBJ1-2, with D perhaps matching TRBD1 (5 bases). Per the germline V gene, CDR1 is SQVTM and CDR2 is ANQGSEA. This CDR3 spans 13 amino acids. V dropped 7 bases and J dropped 8 bases, with 20 bases sitting between them. CDR3 nucleotide sequence: TGCAGCGCACAATCGGGGACGCGGGACGGCTACACCTTC. This gives the protein CSAQSGTRDGYTF. Drawing the rest from reference TRBV29-1 and TRBJ1-2, the complete variable domain is SAVISQKPSRDICQRGTSLTIQCQVDSQVTMMFWYRQQPGQSLTLIATANQGSEATYESGFVIDKFPISRPNLTFSTLTVSNMSPEDSSIYLCSAQSGTRDGYTFGSGTRLTVV.

The chain has TRBV10-3 and TRBJ1-6; 12 bases are a match to TRBD1. Germline V gene lookup returns CDR1 ENHRY and CDR2 SYGVKD. The trim removed 10 bases at V and 12 bases at J, leaving 10 bases unmatched. This CDR3 comprises 14 residues. CDR3: CATDGTGGREPLHF. As DNA, the CDR3 is TGTGCCACCGACGGGACAGGGGGCCGGGAACCCCTCCACTTT.

V and J are TRBV25-1 and TRBJ2-7; tentative D call: TRBD1 (6 bases). In germline, CDR1 is MGHDK, CDR2 SYGVNS. The CDR3 is 13 amino acids. Trimming pared 3 bases from V and 3 bases from J, leaving 9 bases between. The CDR3, as DNA: TGTGCCAGCAGTGAGGGGGCTAACTACGAGCAGTACTTC. It translates to CASSEGANYEQYF.

Points on this clone: The same CDR3 can be traced to other DNA sequences in this sample. The chain couples TRBV20-1 to TRBJ1-2; D uncertain. CDR1 and CDR2 (germline): DFQATT, SNEGSKA (reference sequence). The CDR3 totals 10 residues. Trimming removed 1 base from V and 8 bases from J, with 5 bases in between. This CDR3 reads CSARGIGYTF. The CDR3 region has the DNA TGCAGTGCTAGAGGAATCGGCTACACCTTC.

The rearrangement joins TRBV7-3 to TRBJ2-3; D not certain. V was clipped by 5 bases and J by 3 bases, with 15 bases between them. From germline, CDR1 is SGHTA and CDR2 FQGTGA. The CDR3 has 15 amino acids. The CDR3 DNA reads TGTGCCAGCAGCATAGACTCTACTGGGACAGATACGCAGTATTTT. It encodes CASSIDSTGTDTQYF. Full variable domain (missing parts from reference TRBV7-3 and TRBJ2-3): GAGVSQTPSNKVTEKGKYVELRCDPISGHTALYWYRQSLGQGPEFLIYFQGTGAADDSGLPNDRFFAVRPEGSVSTLKIQRTERGDSAVYLCASSIDSTGTDTQYFGPGTRLTVL.

This chain links TRBV5-6 with TRBJ1-3, with TRBD1 matching over 9 bases. With 3 bases clipped from V and 0 bases from J, the junction kept 7 bases outside the gene matches. The V gene's germline CDR1 is SGHDT and CDR2 YYEEEE. This CDR3 has 17 amino acids. The CDR3 DNA reads as TGTGCCAGCAGCTCGGTACCGGGACAGGGCTCTGGAAACACCATATATTTT. It codes for CASSSVPGQGSGNTIYF.

The V call is TRBV10-3, the J call TRBJ2-2; 10 nucleotides match TRBD2. CDR1 is ENHRY, CDR2 SYGVKD, per germline. The CDR3 runs 16 residues. The V segment lost 4 bases and the J segment 7 bases; nucleotides outside the gene matches: 9. CDR3 coding DNA: TGTGCCATCAGTGGGGGGCTAGCGGGAGAGCTCGGGGAGCTGTTTTTT. Translated: CAISGGLAGELGELFF.

The CDR3 here is CASSGGQGVNEKLFF. In nucleotides, the CDR3 is TGTGCCAGCAGCGGGGGACAGGGGGTAAATGAAAAACTGTTTTTT. J is TRBJ1-4 and V is TRBV21-1; TRBD1 reflects the table's D call only, with no check against the DNA. TRBV21-1 is marked as a pseudogene. The CDR3 consists of 15 residues.

The chain employs TRBV30 and TRBJ1-1, with 10 positions matching TRBD1. Trimming took 0 bases from V and 11 from J; bases not matched to a gene: 6. The germline V gene encodes CDR1 GTSNPN and CDR2 SVGIG (reference sequence). The CDR3 spans 13 residues. CDR3 region: CAWSVSGQGKAFF. Here the CDR3 DNA reads TGTGCCTGGAGTGTATCGGGACAGGGGAAGGCTTTCTTT.

The chain links TRBV30 to TRBJ1-5, with D possibly being TRBD1 (5 bases). This CDR3 contains 13 residues. Germline V gives CDR1 GTSNPN, CDR2 SVGIG (reference sequence). V was clipped by 2 bases and J by 4 bases, with 9 bases between them. CDR3 in amino acids: CAWSPTGNQPQHF. CDR3 sequence (DNA): TGTGCCTGGAGTCCAACAGGTAATCAGCCCCAGCATTTT.

The rearrangement links TRBV5-4 to TRBJ1-2; weak D call: TRBD1 (6 bases). This CDR3 spans 14 amino acids. The germline CDR1 and CDR2 sequences are SGHNT and YYREEE (reference sequence). V shed 3 bases and J shed 2 bases, with 11 bases lying between them. The DNA for the CDR3 is TGTGCCAGCAGCTATCCGGGACAAAACTATGGCTACACCTTC. This translates into CASSYPGQNYGYTF.

The V call is TRBV4-1, the J call TRBJ2-1, with a tentative D call TRBD2 (7 bases). This CDR3 region has 17 residues. V shed 0 bases and J shed 0 bases, with 12 bases lying between them. The germline V gene has CDR1 MGHRA and CDR2 YSYEKL. The DNA for the CDR3 is TGCGCCAGCAGCCAAGAGGGCGGGGGCCTCTCCTACAATGAGCAGTTCTTC. As protein: CASSQEGGGLSYNEQFF.